This T cell receptor beta chain comes out of a study of cytomegalovirus exposure and HLA in healthy donors. The CDR3 has 15 residues. The germline V and J ends were trimmed by 9 bases and 1 base, with 16 bases remaining between them. Germline V lookup: CDR1 MDHEN, CDR2 SYDVKM. Use of 60 Vbeta and 13 Jbeta primers characterized the PCR. Profiled with immunoSEQ multiplex PCR; TCRdb holds only in-frame clones, not every one. The data show 150,000 to 200,000 clones, with about four fifths seen just once and roughly 3% held by the top ten. The V gene is TRBV28, the J gene TRBJ2-4; possible D gene TRBD1, 6 bases. This receptor was taken from a female donor in good health and CMV-seronegative. Input material: PBMCs. CDR3: CASTSQGTAKNIQYF. The CDR3 DNA is TGTGCCAGTACTAGTCAGGGGACGGCCAAAAACATTCAGTACTTC. The whole variable domain, filled in from reference TRBV28 and TRBJ2-4, reads DVKVTQSSRYLVKRTGEKVFLECVQDMDHENMFWYRQDPGLGLRLIYFSYDVKMKEKGDIPEGYSVSREKKERFSLILESASTNQTSMYLCASTSQGTAKNIQYFGAGTRLSVL.